The rows below give T cell receptor beta chains drawn from one sample of a study of T cell clones after liver transplantation. Profiling relied on immunoSEQ multiplex PCR, and the TCRdb table lists in-frame clones only, not all of them. The table lists over 70,000 clones, about 80% of them singletons. The sample was CD4+ T cells from blood, taken 12 months after liver transplant. The receptors were gathered from a human patient who received a liver transplant. Some T cells may be provided by the graft donor. Each CDR3 is given with its conserved first and last residue. D genes are given only for firm matches. The listing skips clone size in some rows; elsewhere it reads once, few, many or a size class.

clone size,J gene,D gene,V gene,CDR3 DNA,CDR3 protein
-,TRBJ2-7,-,TRBV29-1,TGCAGCGTGCGGGGGCTCTCCTACGAGCAGTACTTC,CSVRGLSYEQYF
-,TRBJ2-1,TRBD1,TRBV18,TGTGCCAGCTCTCCGGACAGGGGGCCCTACAATGAGCAGTTCTTC,CASSPDRGPYNEQFF
few,TRBJ2-7,TRBD2,TRBV28,TGTGCCAGCAGTAATAGCGGGAGTAGGTACGAGCAGTACTTC,CASSNSGSRYEQYF
-,TRBJ1-1,-,TRBV20-1,TGCAGTGTACGGGCCGTTGAAGCTTTCTTT,CSVRAVEAFF
-,TRBJ2-7,-,TRBV7-2,TGTGCCAGCAGCTTAGCGAGGATGGCTAGTCGTCCATACGAGCAGTACTTC,CASSLARMASRPYEQYF
-,TRBJ1-1,-,TRBV11-2,TGTGCCAGCAGCTTTGGGGGGGCCTCTCGGGGCACTGAAGCTTTCTTT,CASSFGGASRGTEAFF
-,TRBJ1-1,TRBD1,TRBV6-6,TGTGCCAGCAGTGACAGGGGAGGTCGGAAAACTGAAGCTTTCTTT,CASSDRGGRKTEAFF
many,TRBJ2-1,TRBD2,TRBV6-5,TGTGCCAGCAGTCTAGCTAGCGGGGTCTACAATGAGCAGTTCTTC,CASSLASGVYNEQFF
-,TRBJ1-2,-,TRBV20-1,TGCAGTGCTAACGATAACTATGGCTACACCTTC,CSANDNYGYTF
-,TRBJ1-5,-,TRBV7-2,TGTGCCAGCAGCTGGTACCAGGGCGAGAGGCCCCAGCATTTT,CASSWYQGERPQHF
-,TRBJ2-5,-,TRBV9,TGTGCCAGCAGCGTAGGGGCAGTTCGGGAGACCCAGTACTTC,CASSVGAVRETQYF
-,TRBJ1-1,-,TRBV7-9,TGTGCCAGCAGCTTCGGAAGCGGGGCGAACACTGAAGCTTTCTTT,CASSFGSGANTEAFF
few,TRBJ1-5,TRBD1,TRBV6-1,TGTGCCAGCAGGGCGGGACAGCAAAATCAGCCCCAGCATTTT,CASRAGQQNQPQHF
-,TRBJ1-3,-,TRBV6-6,TGTGCCAGCTGCTTGCATGGTACTGCCTCTGGAAACACCATATATTTT,CASCLHGTASGNTIYF
few,TRBJ2-1,TRBD2,TRBV5-4,TGTGCCAGCAGCGCTTCAGCGGGGGAGGAGCAGTTCTTC,CASSASAGEEQFF
-,TRBJ2-7,-,TRBV7-8,TGTGCCAGCAGCCAGGGGGGGATACTAGCCCGCGAGCAGTACTTC,CASSQGGILAREQYF
once,TRBJ2-4,TRBD2,TRBV19,TGTGCCAGTAGTATCCTAGCGGGAGTGGTTGAAGCCAAAAACATTCAGTACTTC,CASSILAGVVEAKNIQYF
few,TRBJ1-2,-,TRBV19,TGTGCCAGTAGGGATCCGGCAATAATGGTACAGGGCTACACCTTC,CASRDPAIMVQGYTF
-,TRBJ2-1,TRBD2,TRBV6-6,TGTGCCAGCAGTTTAGCGGGTAGCTCCTACAATGAGCAGTTCTTC,CASSLAGSSYNEQFF
-,TRBJ1-1,-,TRBV2,TGTGCCAGCAGTGAGTCCCCTTCAGATTACACTGAAGCTTTCTTT,CASSESPSDYTEAFF
-,TRBJ2-7,TRBD2,TRBV5-1,TGCGCCAGCAGCTTGGACGGGACTAGGGGGCAGTACTTC,CASSLDGTRGQYF
few,TRBJ1-2,-,TRBV10-3,TGTGCCATCAGCGCACAGGGCAATGAAGGCTACACCTTC,CAISAQGNEGYTF
-,TRBJ1-3,-,TRBV28,TGTGCCAGCAGTCCCAGTCCTGGAAACACCATATATTTT,CASSPSPGNTIYF
-,TRBJ1-5,-,TRBV6-6,TGTGCCAGCAGTTACTCATCTGGTCAGCCCCAGCATTTT,CASSYSSGQPQHF
once,TRBJ2-5,-,TRBV6-6,TGTGCCAGCAGTTACGGGGCAGGGATAGAGACCCAGTACTTC,CASSYGAGIETQYF
-,TRBJ2-3,-,TRBV5-1,TGCGCCAGCAGCAACCAGGGGAGGAGCACAGATACGCAGTATTTT,CASSNQGRSTDTQYF
-,TRBJ2-2,-,TRBV5-1,TGCGCCAGCAGCGACCGGGACATCACCGGGGAGCTGTTTTTT,CASSDRDITGELFF
-,TRBJ2-5,TRBD2,TRBV29-1,TGCAGCGTTGAAAAAGGCGGGGGGACCGAGTACTTC,CSVEKGGGTEYF
-,TRBJ2-1,-,TRBV6-5,TGTGCCAGCAGAGAGACGGGCTCCTACAATGAGCAGTTCTTC,CASRETGSYNEQFF
-,TRBJ2-7,TRBD2,TRBV7-2,TGTGCCAGCAGCTTAGGGACTAGCGGGAGCGAGCAGTACTTC,CASSLGTSGSEQYF
-,TRBJ1-2,-,TRBV30,TGTGCCTGGAGTGGATACGGTAACGTCTATGGCTACACCTTC,CAWSGYGNVYGYTF
once,TRBJ1-5,-,TRBV10-2,TGCGCCAGCAGTGCCCTCGGGGGCCGGTTAAGCAATCAGCCCCAGCATTTT,CASSALGGRLSNQPQHF
-,TRBJ2-5,-,TRBV30,TGTGCCTGGTCTAAACAAGAGACCCAGTACTTC,CAWSKQETQYF
-,TRBJ2-1,-,TRBV25-1,TGTGCCAGCAGCTATCCCACAGGGTCAGCCTACAATGAGCAGTTCTTC,CASSYPTGSAYNEQFF
-,TRBJ2-7,-,TRBV7-6,TGTGCCAGCAGCCGACAGGTGGGAGCGGGTGGCAGCGAGCAGTACTTC,CASSRQVGAGGSEQYF
-,TRBJ2-5,-,TRBV18,TGTGCCAGCTCACGAGAGGGGAGGGAGACCCAGTACTTC,CASSREGRETQYF
few,TRBJ1-1,-,TRBV7-8,TGTGCCAGCAGCCTCAATCCCCCCCCTGAAGCTTTCTTT,CASSLNPPPEAFF